The clone carrying this TCR beta chain occurred many times. The data were taken from a study of T cells after yellow fever vaccination. Looking at the study overall: Preparing low-cell-number fractions relied on SMART-Seq v4 Ultra Low Input. Whole-study findings and limits: Among sorted memory subsets on day 0, almost all vaccine-responding clonotypes fell below detection.

One entry per CDR3 protein, called by TCRdb with MiXCR from the 5' RACE reads. The table includes approximately 31,000 distinct CDR3 sequences, over 9.5% detected once. Germline lookup yields CDR1 LNHNV and CDR2 YYDKDF (reference sequence). The CDR3 is 14 amino acids. The V gene end was trimmed by 1 base and the J gene end by 6 bases; junction bases not matched to a gene: 2. The specimen comprised PBMCs, either bulk or a sorted T-cell subset (CD4+, CD8+, memory, or dextramer-sorted; not recorded which), sampled around 16 days after the first yellow fever vaccination. The rearrangement links TRBV15 to TRBJ1-5, with 8 bases that match TRBD1. This clonotype originated in a man aged 18 to 29 who received the YFV17D yellow fever vaccine. The CDR3 sequence: CATSRATGAQPQHF. For the CDR3, the DNA is TGTGCCACCAGCAGAGCGACAGGGGCTCAGCCCCAGCATTTT.